This record concerns one TCR beta chain sequence. The data belong to a study of shared clonotypes between healthy human individuals. Using immunoSEQ multiplex PCR, the repertoire was profiled, and TCRdb retains in-frame clones only, with some absent. In the table there are 2 million to 2.5 million clones, almost 96% of which are singletons. Trimming removed 4 bases from V and 2 bases from J; junction bases left unmatched: 7. Per the germline V gene, CDR1 is SGHDT and CDR2 is YYEEEE. The CDR3 sequence is 15 residues long. The receptor was derived from a man aged 18 to 30 in good health. Sequenced sample: naive CD4+ T cells sorted from blood. Subset reported: CD45RA+ positively selected. V and J are TRBV5-6 and TRBJ2-7; TRBD1 matches at 9 bases. The CDR3 sequence: CASSAPGQGPYEQYF. The DNA for the CDR3 is TGTGCCAGCAGCGCCCCGGGACAGGGACCCTACGAGCAGTACTTC.